This passage covers 19 T cell receptor beta chains from one sample sequenced in a study of blood T cells in healthy people across ages. With a J-beta primer mix and a sample-barcoded 5' primer, a second PCR ran about 7 to 12 cycles. TCRdb re-called the 5' RACE reads with MiXCR, one entry per CDR3 protein. This table has hundreds of thousands of distinct CDR3 sequences, roughly 31% appearing once. The source material was blood. Receptor source: an elderly woman in good health.

As regards this clonotype: One end of the junction is discordant with germline, which a read error may explain. This chain uses TRBV7-9 with TRBJ2-2; 9 nucleotides match TRBD1. The CDR3 runs to 16 residues. Germline loops: CDR1 SEHNR, CDR2 FQNEAQ (reference sequence). CDR3 amino acids: CANSSGGQGKTGELFF. The CDR3 DNA sequence: TGTGCCAACAGCTCCGGGGGACAGGGAAAAACCGGGGAGTTGTTTTTT.

This clonotype was observed many times. This chain uses TRBV11-1 with TRBJ2-1, with 10 bases that match TRBD2. The germline CDR1 and CDR2 sequences are SGHAT and FQDESV (reference sequence). V lost 3 bases to trimming and J lost 5 bases; unmatched junction nucleotides: 10. The CDR3 is made up of 17 amino acids. CDR3 sequence: CASSLIQRGGAHNEQFF. The CDR3 region has the DNA TGTGCCAGCAGCTTGATCCAGCGGGGGGGTGCTCACAATGAGCAGTTCTTC.

In this sample, this clonotype turned up many times. The chain combines TRBV5-6 with TRBJ2-3; a weak D match, TRBD1 (6 bases). Germline V lookup: CDR1 SGHDT, CDR2 YYEEEE. V gave up 2 bases and J gave up 5 bases, with 15 bases separating them. The CDR3 length is 15 residues. CDR3 nucleotides: TGTGCCAGCAGCTTTGGGACACGAGTTGAAGATACGCAGTATTTT. Its translation is CASSFGTRVEDTQYF.

A remark on this clonotype: This could be a read error, since a much larger clone is one nucleotide away. This chain connects TRBV4-2 to TRBJ2-7; 8 bases fit TRBD1. The CDR3 covers 15 residues. The germline V gene encodes CDR1 LGHNA and CDR2 YNFKEQ. J gave up 3 bases and V 8 bases, and 12 bases lay outside the gene matches. The CDR3 coding sequence is TGTGCCAGCGGCCGATCGACAGGGGTCGGCTACGAGCAGTACTTC. As protein: CASGRSTGVGYEQYF.

This rearrangement joins TRBV6-2 or TRBV6-3 to TRBJ1-1; no definite D call. Trimming took off 0 bases at V and 7 bases at J, with 9 bases between the two ends. The CDR3 covers 13 residues. Per germline, CDR1 MNHEY and CDR2 SVGEGT. In DNA, the CDR3 is TGTGCCAGCAGTTACTCGAAGGGAGGTGAAGCTTTCTTT. It is translated as CASSYSKGGEAFF.

Ten or more counts support this clonotype. This rearrangement joins TRBV20-1 to TRBJ2-1; the D is unclear. The CDR3 loop spans 14 amino acids. Looked up from germline, CDR1 is DFQATT and CDR2 is SNEGSKA (reference sequence). V lost 3 bases to trimming and J lost 0 bases, with 9 bases between them. The CDR3 bases are TGCAGTGCTAGGCCCTCTAGCTCCTACAATGAGCAGTTCTTC. Translating gives CSARPSSSYNEQFF.

In its sample, this clonotype was seen many times. The DNA of the CDR3 is TGCAGTGCCCCACGGAGCGCAGATACGCAGTATTTT. This encodes CSAPRSADTQYF. The chain couples TRBV20-1 to TRBJ2-3, with D unresolved. Trimming shortened V by 6 bases and J by 4 bases, and 11 bases separated the two germline ends. CDR1 is DFQATT, CDR2 SNEGSKA, per germline (reference sequence). This CDR3 spans 12 amino acids.

This clonotype came up a few times. The chain combines TRBV5-5 with TRBJ2-2, with 8 nucleotides matching TRBD1. V shed 2 bases and J 8 bases; nucleotides not matched to a gene: 8. Germline CDR1 reads SGHKS; CDR2 reads YYEKEE (reference sequence). CDR3 length: 15 amino acids. The CDR3 sequence is CASSFFDRGWGELFF. CDR3 bases: TGTGCCAGCAGCTTCTTCGACAGGGGTTGGGGGGAGCTGTTTTTT.

This clonotype occurred a few times. The chain recombines TRBV9 with TRBJ1-5; 10 bases are shared with TRBD1. The germline V gene has CDR1 SGDLS and CDR2 YYNGEE. The CDR3 is made up of 14 amino acids. Trimming removed 4 bases from V and 5 bases from J; junction bases left unmatched: 3. CDR3 sequence: CASSIGTGDQPQHF. The CDR3 DNA sequence: TGTGCCAGCAGCATTGGGACAGGGGATCAGCCCCAGCATTTT.

This clonotype showed up just a few times. A single base separates this from a much larger clone, so it may be a read error. The chain combines TRBV20-1 with TRBJ2-1, with a possible D match to TRBD2 (7 bases). V shed 8 bases and J shed 3 bases, with 17 bases lying between them. Germline CDR1 and CDR2: DFQATT and SNEGSKA (reference sequence). This CDR3 region has 14 residues. CDR3 sequence reads: CSLTRGAGYNEQFF. The CDR3 region has the DNA TGCAGTCTGACTCGGGGGGCTGGCTACAATGAGCAGTTCTTC.

The rearrangement links TRBV6-6 to TRBJ1-4; the D is unclear. CDR1 is MNHNY, CDR2 SVGAGI, per germline (reference sequence). Deletions cut 7 bases from V and 4 bases from J, with 13 bases between. The CDR3 runs 14 residues. For the CDR3, the DNA is TGTGCCAGCATCCTCGGAGGTAGTAATGAAAAACTGTTTTTT. This encodes CASILGGSNEKLFF.

For this clonotype: A much bigger clone sits one base away, suggesting this may be a read error. J is TRBJ2-5 and V is TRBV4-1; 11 bases agree with TRBD2. CDR1 is MGHRA, CDR2 YSYEKL, per germline. The CDR3 sequence is 15 residues long. V dropped 0 bases and J dropped 11; count of bases not matched to a gene: 8. The CDR3 DNA is TGCGCCAGCAGCCAAGATCGGACTAGCGGGCAGGAGCAGTACTTC. This translates into CASSQDRTSGQEQYF.

The CDR3, as DNA: TGTGCCATCAGTGAACCTGGGCCCTCCTACGAGCAGTACTTC. Translated: CAISEPGPSYEQYF. This sequence joins TRBV10-3 and TRBJ2-7; D is uncertain. The CDR3 covers 14 residues. V shed 3 bases and J shed 0 bases, with 9 bases lying between them. Germline values: CDR1 ENHRY, CDR2 SYGVKD.

CDR3 in amino acids: CASSLIDGQNTEAFF. Written as DNA, the CDR3 is TGTGCCAGCAGCCTTATTGATGGACAGAACACTGAAGCTTTCTTT. The chain has TRBV11-2 and TRBJ1-1; D possibly corresponds to TRBD1 (5 bases). Germline V gives CDR1 SGHAT, CDR2 FQNNGV. The V gene lost 5 bases and the J gene lost 1 base, with 14 bases spanning the gap. The CDR3 extends over 15 amino acids.

The chain is built from TRBV12-3 or TRBV12-4 and TRBJ2-3; D remains unclear. The CDR3 contains 14 residues. V lost 6 bases, J lost 4 bases, and 14 bases lay in between. Here the CDR3 reads CASRKSVRSDTQYF. The CDR3 nucleotides read TGTGCCAGCAGAAAGAGCGTGAGATCAGATACGCAGTATTTT.

The rearrangement uses TRBV6-6 and TRBJ1-2; 7 bases are shared with TRBD1. CDR3 length: 15 amino acids. Germline V gives CDR1 MNHNY, CDR2 SVGAGI (reference sequence). The V and J ends lost 7 bases and 2 bases, in that order; junction bases with no gene match: 10. CDR3 sequence (DNA): TGTGCCAGCACCCCGACAGGGAAGACCAACTATGGCTACACCTTC. It specifies CASTPTGKTNYGYTF.

This sequence joins TRBV6-1 and TRBJ1-6, with D perhaps TRBD1 (6 bases). The germline CDR1 and CDR2 sequences are MNHNS and SASEGT. V gave up 1 base and J gave up 9 bases, with 13 bases separating them. The CDR3 covers 15 residues. CDR3 DNA: TGTGCCAGCAGTGAAGGGGCAGGGGTTGTTTCACCCCTCCACTTT. This encodes CASSEGAGVVSPLHF.

On this clonotype: This clone may be a read error of a much larger clone one base away. The chain combines TRBV16 with TRBJ2-1; perhaps TRBD1 as D (5 bases). The J call could be wrong; TRBJ2-7 is a better fit for the DNA end. The CDR3 totals 11 residues. Per the germline V gene, CDR1 is KGHSY and CDR2 is FQNENV. CDR3 nucleotide sequence: TGTGCCAGCGCCTTGGACAATGAGCAGTACTTC. Translated: CASALDNEQYF.

This clonotype was observed many times. The chain joins TRBV6-1 to TRBJ2-3; D gene uncertain. Germline V gene data show CDR1 as MNHNS and CDR2 as SASEGT. There are 16 residues in the CDR3. V shed 2 bases and J shed 6 bases, with 18 bases lying between them. The CDR3 DNA sequence: TGTGCCAGCAGTGAAAGGGCCGGACCCCGGTCGGATACGCAGTATTTT. Its translation: CASSERAGPRSDTQYF.